Included here is one T cell receptor beta chain sequence, with context. Antigen specificity is unknown. The data belong to a study of shared clonotypes between healthy human individuals. Method: immunoSEQ multiplex PCR; TCRdb's copy keeps in-frame clones and lacks some. The sample has hundreds of thousands of clones, 90% to 97% seen once. Germline lookup yields CDR1 SNHLY and CDR2 FYNNEI. This CDR3 comprises 12 residues. Study-wide points: Larger estimated richness was generally seen in naive subsets than in memory subsets.

The sequence derives from a woman aged 30 to 39 in good health. Sequencing used naive CD4+ T cells sorted from blood. Subset defined: CD45RA+ positively selected. The chain employs TRBV2 and TRBJ2-5; D gene uncertain. The DNA matches TRBJ2-7 better at its end, which makes the J call doubtful. CDR3 nucleotides: TGTGCCAGCAGTGAGGGTGGGCGCGAGCAGTACTTC. It yields the protein CASSEGGREQYF.